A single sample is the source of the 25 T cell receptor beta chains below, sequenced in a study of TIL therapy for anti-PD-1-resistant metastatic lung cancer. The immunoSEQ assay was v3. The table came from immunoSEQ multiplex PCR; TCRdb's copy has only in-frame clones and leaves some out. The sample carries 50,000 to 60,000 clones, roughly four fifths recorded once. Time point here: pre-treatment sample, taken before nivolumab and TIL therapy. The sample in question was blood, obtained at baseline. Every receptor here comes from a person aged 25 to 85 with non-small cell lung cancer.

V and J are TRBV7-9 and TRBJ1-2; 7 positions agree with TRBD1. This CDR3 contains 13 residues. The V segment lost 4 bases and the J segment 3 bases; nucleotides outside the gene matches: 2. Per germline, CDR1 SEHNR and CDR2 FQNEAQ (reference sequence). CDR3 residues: CASSYGQDYGYTF. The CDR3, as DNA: TGTGCCAGCAGCTACGGACAGGACTATGGCTACACCTTC.

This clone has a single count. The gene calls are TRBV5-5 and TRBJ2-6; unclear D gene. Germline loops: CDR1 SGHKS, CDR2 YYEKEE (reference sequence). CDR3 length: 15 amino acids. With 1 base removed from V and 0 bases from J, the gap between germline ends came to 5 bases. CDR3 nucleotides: TGTGCCAGCAGCTTGTTTGACTCTGGGGCCAACGTCCTGACTTTC. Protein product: CASSLFDSGANVLTF.

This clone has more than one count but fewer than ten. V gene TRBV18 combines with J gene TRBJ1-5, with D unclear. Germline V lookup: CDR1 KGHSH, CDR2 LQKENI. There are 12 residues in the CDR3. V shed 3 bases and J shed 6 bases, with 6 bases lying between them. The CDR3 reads CASSPGTQPQHF. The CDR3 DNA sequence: TGTGCCAGCTCACCGGGAACTCAGCCCCAGCATTTT.

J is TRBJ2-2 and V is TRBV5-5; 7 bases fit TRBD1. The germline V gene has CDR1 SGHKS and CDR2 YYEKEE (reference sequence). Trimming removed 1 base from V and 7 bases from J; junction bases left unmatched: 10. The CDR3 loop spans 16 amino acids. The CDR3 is CASSLWSGGAVGELFF. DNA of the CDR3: TGTGCCAGCAGCTTGTGGTCAGGGGGAGCGGTCGGGGAGCTGTTTTTT.

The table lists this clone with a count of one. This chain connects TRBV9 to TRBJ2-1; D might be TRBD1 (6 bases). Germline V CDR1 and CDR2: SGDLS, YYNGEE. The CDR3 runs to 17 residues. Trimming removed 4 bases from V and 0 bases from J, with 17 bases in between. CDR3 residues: CASSPRQVSRSYNEQFF. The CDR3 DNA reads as TGTGCCAGCAGCCCCCGACAGGTTTCCCGCTCCTACAATGAGCAGTTCTTC.

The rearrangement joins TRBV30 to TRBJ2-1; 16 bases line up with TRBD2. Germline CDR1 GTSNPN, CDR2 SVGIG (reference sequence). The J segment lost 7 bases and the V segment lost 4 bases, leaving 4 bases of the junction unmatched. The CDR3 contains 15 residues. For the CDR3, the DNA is TGTGCCTGGACCTCGGGACTAGCGGGGGGGAATGAGCAGTTCTTC. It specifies CAWTSGLAGGNEQFF.

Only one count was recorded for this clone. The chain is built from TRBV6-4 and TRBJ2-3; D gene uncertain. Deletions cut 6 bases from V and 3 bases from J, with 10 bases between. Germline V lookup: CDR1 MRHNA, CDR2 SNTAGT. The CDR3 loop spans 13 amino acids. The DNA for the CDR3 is TGTGCCAGCAGAGCCCTCGGTACAGATACGCAGTATTTT. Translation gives CASRALGTDTQYF.

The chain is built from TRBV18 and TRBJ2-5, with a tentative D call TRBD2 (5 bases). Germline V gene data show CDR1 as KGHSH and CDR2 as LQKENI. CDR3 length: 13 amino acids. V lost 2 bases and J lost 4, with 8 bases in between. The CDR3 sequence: CASSPRAGETQYF. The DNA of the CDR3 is TGTGCCAGCTCACCAAGGGCGGGAGAGACCCAGTACTTC.

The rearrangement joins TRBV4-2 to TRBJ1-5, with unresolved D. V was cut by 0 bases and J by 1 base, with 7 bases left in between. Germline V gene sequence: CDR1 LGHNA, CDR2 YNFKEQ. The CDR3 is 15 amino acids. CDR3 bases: TGTGCCAGCAGCCAAGATTTTAACAGCAATCAGCCCCAGCATTTT. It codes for CASSQDFNSNQPQHF.

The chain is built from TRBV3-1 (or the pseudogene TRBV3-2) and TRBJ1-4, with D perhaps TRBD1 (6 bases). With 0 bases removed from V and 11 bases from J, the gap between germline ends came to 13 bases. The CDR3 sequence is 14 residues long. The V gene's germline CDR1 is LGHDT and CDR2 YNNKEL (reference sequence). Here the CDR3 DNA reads TGTGCCAGCAGCCAAGAGGGGGGGGCCGTTAAACTGTTTTTT. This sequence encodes CASSQEGGAVKLFF.

CDR3 bases: TGTGCCAGCAGCCAAGTGGGGGTCCACGAGCAGTACTTC. Translating gives CASSQVGVHEQYF. The chain links TRBV3-1 (or the pseudogene TRBV3-2) to TRBJ2-7; either TRBD1 or TRBD2 may fit D (5 bases each). The CDR3 has 13 amino acids. The germline CDR1 and CDR2 sequences are LGHDT and YNNKEL (reference sequence). V lost 1 base, J lost 5 bases, and 9 bases lay in between.

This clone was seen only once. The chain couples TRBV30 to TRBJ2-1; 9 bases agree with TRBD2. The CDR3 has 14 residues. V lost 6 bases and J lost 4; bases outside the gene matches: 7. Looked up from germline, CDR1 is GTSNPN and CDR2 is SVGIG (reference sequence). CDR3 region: CACALAGGYNEQFF. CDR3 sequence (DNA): TGTGCCTGCGCCCTGGCGGGGGGGTACAATGAGCAGTTCTTC.

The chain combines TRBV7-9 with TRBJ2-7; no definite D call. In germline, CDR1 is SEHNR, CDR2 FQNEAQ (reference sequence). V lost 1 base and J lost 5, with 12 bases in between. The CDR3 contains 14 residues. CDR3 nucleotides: TGTGCCAGCAGCTTAGGGGCAAATAGAAACGAGCAGTACTTC. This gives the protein CASSLGANRNEQYF.

CDR3 DNA: TGTGCCAGCAGTTTACACCGGGACAGGGGTTCTCAGCCCCAGCATTTT. The encoded protein is CASSLHRDRGSQPQHF. The V call is TRBV28, the J call TRBJ1-5; TRBD1 aligns across 10 bases. The germline V gene encodes CDR1 MDHEN and CDR2 SYDVKM. J was trimmed by 6 bases and V by 2 bases; bases with no gene match: 7. This CDR3 has 16 amino acids.

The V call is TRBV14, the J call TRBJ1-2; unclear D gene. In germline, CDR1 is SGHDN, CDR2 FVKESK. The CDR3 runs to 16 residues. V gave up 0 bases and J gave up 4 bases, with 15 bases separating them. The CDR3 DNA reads TGTGCCAGCAGCCAAGAGAGGTCACCGACCGTCTATGGCTACACCTTC. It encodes CASSQERSPTVYGYTF.

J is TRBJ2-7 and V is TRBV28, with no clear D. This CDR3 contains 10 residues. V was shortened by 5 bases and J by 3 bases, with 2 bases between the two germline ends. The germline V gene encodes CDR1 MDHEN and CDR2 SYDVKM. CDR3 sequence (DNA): TGTGCCAGCAGTGACTACGAGCAGTACTTC. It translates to CASSDYEQYF.

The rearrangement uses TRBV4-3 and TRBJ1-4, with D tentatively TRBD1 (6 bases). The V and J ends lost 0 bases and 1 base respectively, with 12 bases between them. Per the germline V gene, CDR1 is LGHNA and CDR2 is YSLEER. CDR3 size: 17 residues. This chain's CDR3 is CASSQDRGTRTNEKLFF. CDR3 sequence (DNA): TGCGCCAGCAGCCAAGATCGAGGGACAAGAACTAATGAAAAACTGTTTTTT.

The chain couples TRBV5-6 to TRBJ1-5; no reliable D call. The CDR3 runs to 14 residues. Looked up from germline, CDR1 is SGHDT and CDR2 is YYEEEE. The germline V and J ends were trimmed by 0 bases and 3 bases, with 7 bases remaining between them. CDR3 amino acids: CASSLERSNQPQHF. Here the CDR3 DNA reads TGTGCCAGCAGCTTGGAAAGATCCAATCAGCCCCAGCATTTT.

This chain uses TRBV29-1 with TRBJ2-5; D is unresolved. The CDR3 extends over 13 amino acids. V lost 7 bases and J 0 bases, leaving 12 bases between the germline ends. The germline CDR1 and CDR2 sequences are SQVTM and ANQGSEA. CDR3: CSGDSADQETQYF. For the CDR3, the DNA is TGCAGCGGAGACTCGGCGGACCAAGAGACCCAGTACTTC.

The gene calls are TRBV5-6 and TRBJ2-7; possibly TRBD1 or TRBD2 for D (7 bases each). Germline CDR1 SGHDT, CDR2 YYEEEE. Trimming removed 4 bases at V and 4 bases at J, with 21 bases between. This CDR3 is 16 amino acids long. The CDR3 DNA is TGTGCCAGCAGCCAGGGGGGGACAGACACCGTTTACGAGCAGTACTTC. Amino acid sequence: CASSQGGTDTVYEQYF.

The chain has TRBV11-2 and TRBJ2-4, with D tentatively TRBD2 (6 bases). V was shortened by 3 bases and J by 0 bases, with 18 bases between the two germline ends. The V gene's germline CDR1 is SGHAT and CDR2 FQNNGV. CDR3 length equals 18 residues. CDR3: CASSLGDFEPLAKNIQYF. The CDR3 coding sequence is TGTGCCAGCAGCTTGGGGGACTTCGAACCTCTAGCCAAAAACATTCAGTACTTC.

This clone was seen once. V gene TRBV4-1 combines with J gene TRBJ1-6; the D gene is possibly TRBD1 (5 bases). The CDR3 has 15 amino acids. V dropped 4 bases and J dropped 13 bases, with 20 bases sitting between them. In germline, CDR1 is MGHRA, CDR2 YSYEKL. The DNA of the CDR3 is TGCGCCAGCAGCCTAGTAGGGGTTAGTGTAGGCCCCCTCCACTTT. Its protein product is CASSLVGVSVGPLHF.

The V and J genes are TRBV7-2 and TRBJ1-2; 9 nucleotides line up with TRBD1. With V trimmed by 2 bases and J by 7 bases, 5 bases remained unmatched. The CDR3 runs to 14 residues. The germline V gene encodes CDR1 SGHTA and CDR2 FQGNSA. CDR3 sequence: CASSLRDRDVGYTF. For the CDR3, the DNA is TGTGCCAGCAGCTTAAGGGACAGGGACGTTGGCTACACCTTC.

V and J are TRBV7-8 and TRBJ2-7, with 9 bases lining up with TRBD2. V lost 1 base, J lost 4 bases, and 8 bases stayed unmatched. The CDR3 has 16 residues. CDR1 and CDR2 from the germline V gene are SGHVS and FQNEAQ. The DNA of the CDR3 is TGTGCCAGCAGCTTAGTTGGCGGGAGGGCCGGTTACGAGCAGTACTTC. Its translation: CASSLVGGRAGYEQYF.

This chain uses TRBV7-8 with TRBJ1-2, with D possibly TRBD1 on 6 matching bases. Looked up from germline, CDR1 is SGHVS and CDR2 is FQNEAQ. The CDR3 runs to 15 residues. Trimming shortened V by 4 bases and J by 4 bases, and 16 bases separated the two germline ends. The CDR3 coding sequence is TGTGCCAGCAGCTCCTTGCAGGGGCTCGGCTATGGCTACACCTTC. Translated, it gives CASSSLQGLGYGYTF.